This TCR beta chain appears in the sequencing data of a study of sequential checkpoint blockade in melanoma (dated by TCRdb to between 2019 and 2020). Background on the whole study: Using 1:1 randomization, the trial assigned patients either to first-line nivolumab followed by ipilimumab (arm A) or to ipilimumab followed by nivolumab (arm B). Maintenance nivolumab came after each of the two trial sequences.

The treatment or condition label, as the study defines it: randomized to nivolumab then ipilimumab (arm A) or the reverse (arm B). None of the trial patients had been given prior DNA-damaging chemotherapy. Thawed PBMCs were sorted on a FACS Aria II flow cytometer to isolate live CD3+CD8+ cells negative for CD19 and CD56. CheckMate 064, a randomized, open-label phase II trial of sequential checkpoint blockade, was the source of the samples, all of which came from patients with melanoma. Peripheral blood mononuclear cells were collected by leukapheresis, purified with Ficoll-Paque, and frozen in human serum with around 9.8% DMSO. Immediately after sorting, the purity of the sorted blood CD3+CD8+ cells was confirmed to be >98%, and DNA was then extracted. TCRbeta CDR3 regions were immunosequenced from genomic DNA with the immunoSEQ Assay. Genomic DNA was amplified by bias-controlled multiplex PCR before high-throughput sequencing. The paper's processing steps were these. To quantify the absolute abundance of each unique TCRbeta CDR3 region, the sequences were collapsed and filtered. Clonality, defined as 1 minus Pielou's evenness, was calculated using only productive rearrangements. Clones with significantly greater frequencies in on-treatment versus baseline samples were identified using a previously published method. TCRdb took over this immuneACCESS table, retaining in-frame rearrangements with V and J assigned. Such tables are incomplete; in checked studies, under half of the missing clones stem from an unresolved V gene, and the remainder is unexplained. The V and J calls and clone size were taken over from that table, and D and trimming were inferred from the DNA. The sample yields 32,000 or so clones; roughly 85% were counted once. The ten largest clones represent approximately 18% of the sample.

Study-wide conclusions, independent of this receptor: The response-prediction model combining TCR metrics and mutation burden needs validation in larger, independent patient cohorts.

As for this clone: It has no known antigen specificity. Per-base quality was not reported, and no clone a single base away is much larger than it.

Spanning cysteine to phenylalanine, the CDR3 consists of 16 amino acids. Only CDR3 DNA remains: 48 bases, in frame from the first base. Based on the germline V gene (reference sequence), the CDR1 and CDR2 sequences are MNHEY and SMNVEV. V was cut back by 0 bases and J by 5 bases, leaving a gap of 14 bases between them. The material sequenced was CD8+ T cells sorted from blood (inferred from file names), taken from a patient given nivolumab and ipilimumab in sequence. The origin of this receptor is a human donor with melanoma. The V and J segments used are TRBV27 and TRBJ2-1; no confident D gene assignment can be made. The DNA reads TGTGCCAGCAGTTTATCGTTAACTGTCCCTCACAATGAGCAGTTCTTC. Its coded protein is CASSLSLTVPHNEQFF.